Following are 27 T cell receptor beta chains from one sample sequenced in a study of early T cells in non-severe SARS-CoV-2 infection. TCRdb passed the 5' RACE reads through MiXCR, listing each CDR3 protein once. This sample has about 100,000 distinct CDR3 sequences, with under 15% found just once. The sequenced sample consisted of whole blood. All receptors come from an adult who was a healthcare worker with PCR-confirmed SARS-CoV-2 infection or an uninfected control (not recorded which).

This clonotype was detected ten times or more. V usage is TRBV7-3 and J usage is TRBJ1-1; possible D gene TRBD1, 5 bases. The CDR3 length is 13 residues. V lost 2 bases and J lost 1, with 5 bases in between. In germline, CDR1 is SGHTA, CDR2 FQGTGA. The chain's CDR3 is CASSLQGNTEAFF. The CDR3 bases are TGTGCCAGCAGCTTACAGGGGAACACTGAAGCTTTCTTT.

The CDR3 protein is CASSFTSGGHNEQFF. For the CDR3, the DNA is TGTGCCAGCAGCTTCACTAGCGGGGGTCACAATGAGCAGTTCTTC. The rearrangement uses TRBV11-2 and TRBJ2-1; 11 bases agree with TRBD2. CDR3 length: 15 amino acids. Germline values: CDR1 SGHAT, CDR2 FQNNGV. V shed 3 bases and J 5 bases; nucleotides not matched to a gene: 3. Drawing the rest from reference TRBV11-2 and TRBJ2-1, the complete variable domain is EAGVAQSPRYKIIEKRQSVAFWCNPISGHATLYWYQQILGQGPKLLIQFQNNGVVDDSQLPKDRFSAERLKGVDSTLKIQPAKLEDSAVYLCASSFTSGGHNEQFFGPGTRLTVL.

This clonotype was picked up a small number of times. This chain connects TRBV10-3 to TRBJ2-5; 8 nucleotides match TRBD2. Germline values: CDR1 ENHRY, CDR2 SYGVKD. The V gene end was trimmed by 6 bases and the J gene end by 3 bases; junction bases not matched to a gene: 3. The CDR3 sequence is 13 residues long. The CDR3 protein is CAISGAGEETQYF. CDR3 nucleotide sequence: TGTGCCATCAGCGGAGCGGGAGAAGAGACCCAGTACTTC.

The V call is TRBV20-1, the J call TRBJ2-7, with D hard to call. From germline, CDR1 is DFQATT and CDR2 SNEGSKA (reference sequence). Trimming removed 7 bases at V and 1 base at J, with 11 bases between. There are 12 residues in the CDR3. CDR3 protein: CSGRQKSYEQYF. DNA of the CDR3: TGCAGTGGACGGCAGAAATCCTACGAGCAGTACTTC.

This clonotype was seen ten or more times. The CDR3 sequence: CASSPPTGEKQYF. The CDR3 DNA reads TGTGCCAGCAGCCCTCCCACGGGAGAGAAGCAGTACTTC. This chain uses TRBV9 with TRBJ2-7; possibly TRBD2 for D (6 bases). V gave up 4 bases and J gave up 8 bases, with 16 bases separating them. From germline, CDR1 is SGDLS and CDR2 YYNGEE. The CDR3 extends over 13 amino acids. The whole variable domain, remainder taken from reference TRBV9 and TRBJ2-7, is DSGVTQTPKHLITATGQRVTLRCSPRSGDLSVYWYQQSLDQGLQFLIQYYNGEERAKGNILERFSAQQFPDLHSELNLSSLELGDSALYFCASSPPTGEKQYFGPGTRLTVT.

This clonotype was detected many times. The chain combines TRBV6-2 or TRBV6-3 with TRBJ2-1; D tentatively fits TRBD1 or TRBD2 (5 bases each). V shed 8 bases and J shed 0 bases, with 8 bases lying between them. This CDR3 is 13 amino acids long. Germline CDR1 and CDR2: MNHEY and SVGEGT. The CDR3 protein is CASGGSSYNEQFF. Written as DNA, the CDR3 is TGTGCCAGCGGGGGTAGCTCCTACAATGAGCAGTTCTTC.

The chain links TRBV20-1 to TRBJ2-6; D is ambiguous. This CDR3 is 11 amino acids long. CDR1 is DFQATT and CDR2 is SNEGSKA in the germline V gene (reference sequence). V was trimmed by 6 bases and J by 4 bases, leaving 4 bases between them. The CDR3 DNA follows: TGCAGTGCCCCGGGGGCCAACGTCCTGACTTTC. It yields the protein CSAPGANVLTF.

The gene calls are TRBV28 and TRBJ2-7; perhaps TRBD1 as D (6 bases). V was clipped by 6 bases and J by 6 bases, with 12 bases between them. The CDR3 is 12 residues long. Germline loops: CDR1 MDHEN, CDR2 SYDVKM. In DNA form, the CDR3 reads TGTGCCAGCAGACTACAGGGAGCCGAGCAGTACTTC. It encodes CASRLQGAEQYF.

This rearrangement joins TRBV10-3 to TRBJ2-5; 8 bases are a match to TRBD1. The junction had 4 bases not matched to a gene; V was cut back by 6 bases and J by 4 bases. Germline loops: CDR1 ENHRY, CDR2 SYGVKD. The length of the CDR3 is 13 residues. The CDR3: CAIRGQVAETQYF. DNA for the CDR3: TGTGCCATCAGGGGACAGGTCGCAGAGACCCAGTACTTC.

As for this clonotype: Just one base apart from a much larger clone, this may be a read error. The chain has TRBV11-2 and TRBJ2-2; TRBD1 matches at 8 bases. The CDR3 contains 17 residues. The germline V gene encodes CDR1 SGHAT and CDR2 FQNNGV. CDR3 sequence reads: CDSSRGQGLTNTGELFF. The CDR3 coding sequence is TGTGACAGCAGCAGAGGACAGGGCTTAACTAACACCGGGGAGCTGTTTTTT.

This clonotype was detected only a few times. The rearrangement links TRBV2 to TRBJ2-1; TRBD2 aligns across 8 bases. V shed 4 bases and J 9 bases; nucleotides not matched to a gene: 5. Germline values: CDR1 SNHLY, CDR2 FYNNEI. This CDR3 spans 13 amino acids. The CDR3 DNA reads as TGTGCCAGCAGTGGGGGGACTAGAAGTGAGCAGTTCTTC. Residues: CASSGGTRSEQFF.

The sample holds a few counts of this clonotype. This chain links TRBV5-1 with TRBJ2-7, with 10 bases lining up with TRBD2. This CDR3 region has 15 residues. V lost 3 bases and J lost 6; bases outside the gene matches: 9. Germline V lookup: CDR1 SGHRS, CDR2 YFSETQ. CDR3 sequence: CASSSRLAGVLEQYF. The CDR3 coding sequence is TGCGCCAGCAGCTCCAGGCTAGCGGGAGTCCTCGAGCAGTACTTC.

Here the CDR3 DNA reads TGTGCCAGCACCGGGACCACTTACAATGAGCAGTTCTTC. Translation: CASTGTTYNEQFF. The genes are TRBV12-3 or TRBV12-4 and TRBJ2-1; tentatively, D is TRBD1 or TRBD2 (5 bases each). Trimming left V 7 bases short and J 4 bases short, with 11 bases between. CDR3 length: 13 amino acids.

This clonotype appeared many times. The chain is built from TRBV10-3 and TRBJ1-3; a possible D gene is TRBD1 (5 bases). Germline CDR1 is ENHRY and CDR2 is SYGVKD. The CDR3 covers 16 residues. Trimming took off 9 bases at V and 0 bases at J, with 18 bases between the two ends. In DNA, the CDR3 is TGTGCCATGGGTGCCAGGGCCCCTTTCTCTGGAAACACCATATATTTT. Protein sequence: CAMGARAPFSGNTIYF.

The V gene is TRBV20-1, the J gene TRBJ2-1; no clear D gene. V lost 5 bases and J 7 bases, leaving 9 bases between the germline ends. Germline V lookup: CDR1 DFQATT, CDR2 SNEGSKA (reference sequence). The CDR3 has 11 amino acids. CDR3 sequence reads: CSARLINEQFF. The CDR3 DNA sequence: TGCAGTGCTCGGCTAATTAATGAGCAGTTCTTC.

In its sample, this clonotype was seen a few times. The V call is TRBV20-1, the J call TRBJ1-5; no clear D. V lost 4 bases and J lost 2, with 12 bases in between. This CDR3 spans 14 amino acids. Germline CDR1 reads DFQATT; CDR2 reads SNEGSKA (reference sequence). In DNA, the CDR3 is TGCAGTGCTACCCGTAACGGTGGCAATCAGCCCCAGCATTTT. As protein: CSATRNGGNQPQHF.

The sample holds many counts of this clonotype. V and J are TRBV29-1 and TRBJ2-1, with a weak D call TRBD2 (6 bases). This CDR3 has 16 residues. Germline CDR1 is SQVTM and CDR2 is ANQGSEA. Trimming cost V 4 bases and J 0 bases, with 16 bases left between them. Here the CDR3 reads CSVVGGRGSSYNEQFF. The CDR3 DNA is TGCAGCGTTGTCGGTGGTCGGGGGAGCTCCTACAATGAGCAGTTCTTC.

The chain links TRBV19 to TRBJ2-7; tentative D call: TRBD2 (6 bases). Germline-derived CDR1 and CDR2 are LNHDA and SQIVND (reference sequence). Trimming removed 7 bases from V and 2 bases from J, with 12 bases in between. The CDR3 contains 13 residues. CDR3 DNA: TGTGCCAGTAACGGCGGGAACGCCTACGAGCAGTACTTC. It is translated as CASNGGNAYEQYF.

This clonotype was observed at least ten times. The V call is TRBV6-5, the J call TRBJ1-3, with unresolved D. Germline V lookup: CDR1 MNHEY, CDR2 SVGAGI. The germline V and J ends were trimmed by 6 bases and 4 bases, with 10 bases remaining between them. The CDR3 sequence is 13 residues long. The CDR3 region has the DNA TGTGCCAGCAGAAGGGATCCCGGAAACACCATATATTTT. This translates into CASRRDPGNTIYF.

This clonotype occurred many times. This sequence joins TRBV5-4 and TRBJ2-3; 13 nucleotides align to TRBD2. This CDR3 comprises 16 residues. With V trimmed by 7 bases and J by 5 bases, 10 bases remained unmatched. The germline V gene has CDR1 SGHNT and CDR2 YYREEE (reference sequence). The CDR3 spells CASGLTSGRLGDTQYF. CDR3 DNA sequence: TGTGCCAGCGGCCTGACTAGCGGGAGGTTAGGAGATACGCAGTATTTT.

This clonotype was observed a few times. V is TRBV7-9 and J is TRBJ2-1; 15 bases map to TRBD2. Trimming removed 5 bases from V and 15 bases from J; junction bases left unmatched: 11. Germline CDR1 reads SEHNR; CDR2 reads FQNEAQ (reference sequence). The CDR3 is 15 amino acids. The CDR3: CASSPTGTSGRKGFF. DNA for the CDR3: TGTGCCAGCAGCCCAACCGGGACTAGCGGGAGGAAGGGGTTCTTC.

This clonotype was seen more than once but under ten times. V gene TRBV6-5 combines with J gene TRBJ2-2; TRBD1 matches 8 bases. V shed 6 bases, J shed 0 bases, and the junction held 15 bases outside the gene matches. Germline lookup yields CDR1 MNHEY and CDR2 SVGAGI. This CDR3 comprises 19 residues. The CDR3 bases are TGTGCCAGCAGCGAGCCGTGGGACAGGACTAAGTCGAACACCGGGGAGCTGTTTTTT. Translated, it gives CASSEPWDRTKSNTGELFF.

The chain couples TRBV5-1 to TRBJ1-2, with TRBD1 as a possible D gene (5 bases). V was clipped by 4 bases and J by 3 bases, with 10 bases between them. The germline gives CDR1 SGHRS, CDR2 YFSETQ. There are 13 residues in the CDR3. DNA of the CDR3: TGCGCCAGCAGCCCGGACATTGACTATGGCTACACCTTC. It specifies CASSPDIDYGYTF.

DNA for the CDR3: TGTGCCAGCAGTGGGGATAACAATGAGCAGTTCTTC. It codes for CASSGDNNEQFF. The J gene is TRBJ2-1, the V gene TRBV28; D gene ambiguous. The germline CDR1 and CDR2 sequences are MDHEN and SYDVKM. CDR3 length: 12 residues. The ends were cut back, 5 bases at V and 5 bases at J, with 7 bases in the middle.

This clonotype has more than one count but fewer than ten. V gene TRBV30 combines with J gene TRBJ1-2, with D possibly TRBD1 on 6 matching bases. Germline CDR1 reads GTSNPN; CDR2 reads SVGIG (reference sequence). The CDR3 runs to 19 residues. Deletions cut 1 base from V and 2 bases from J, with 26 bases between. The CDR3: CAWSGSQPATWGLNYGYTF. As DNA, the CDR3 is TGTGCCTGGAGTGGTTCCCAACCGGCCACCTGGGGGCTAAACTATGGCTACACCTTC.

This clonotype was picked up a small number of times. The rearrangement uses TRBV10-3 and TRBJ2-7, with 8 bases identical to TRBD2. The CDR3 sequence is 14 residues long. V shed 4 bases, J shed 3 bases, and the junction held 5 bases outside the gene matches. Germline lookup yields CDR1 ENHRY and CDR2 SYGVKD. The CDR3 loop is CAISAGSGSYEQYF. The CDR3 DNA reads TGTGCCATCAGTGCGGGGAGCGGGAGCTACGAGCAGTACTTC.

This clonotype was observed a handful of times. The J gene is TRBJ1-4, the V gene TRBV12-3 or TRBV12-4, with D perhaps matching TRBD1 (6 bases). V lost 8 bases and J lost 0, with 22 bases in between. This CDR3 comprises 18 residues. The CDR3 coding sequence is TGTGCCAGCTACCAGGGGACCCTCGGAGGGGCAACTAATGAAAAACTGTTTTTT. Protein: CASYQGTLGGATNEKLFF.